What follows are 32 T cell receptor beta chains derived from one specimen sequenced in a study of blood T cell repertoires in COVID-19. TCRdb keeps only in-frame clones here, not all; method: immunoSEQ multiplex PCR. The data show approximately 150,000 clones, around 84% seen once. Sequencing was carried out using peripheral blood. Source of these receptors: a human donor with acute or convalescent COVID-19. The donor label of this sample is uncertain.

This chain joins TRBV2 and TRBJ2-5, with 8 bases identical to TRBD1. The junction had 9 bases not matched to a gene; V was cut back by 7 bases and J by 5 bases. Per germline, CDR1 SNHLY and CDR2 FYNNEI. This CDR3 has 14 residues. CDR3 DNA sequence: TGTGCCAGCACTGGCCGGACAGGGTCGGAGACCCAGTACTTC. Translation gives CASTGRTGSETQYF.

This chain links TRBV11-2 with TRBJ2-5, with D perhaps TRBD1 (5 bases). Trimming removed 3 bases at V and 2 bases at J, with 10 bases between. CDR3 length: 14 amino acids. Germline assignment: CDR1 SGHAT and CDR2 FQNNGV. The CDR3 DNA reads as TGTGCCAGCAGCTTCCTCCAGGGACAAGAGACCCAGTACTTC. Its protein product is CASSFLQGQETQYF.

This clone was seen once. The V and J genes are TRBV28 and TRBJ2-3, with 7 positions matching TRBD2. The CDR3 runs 15 residues. Germline-derived CDR1 and CDR2 are MDHEN and SYDVKM. The trim removed 5 bases at V and 1 base at J, leaving 6 bases unmatched. The CDR3 protein is CASSPPGGRTDTQYF. The CDR3 bases are TGTGCCAGCAGTCCACCGGGGGGACGCACAGATACGCAGTATTTT.

V is TRBV5-1 and J is TRBJ2-3; 10 positions match TRBD2. V lost 5 bases, J lost 4 bases, and 10 bases stayed unmatched. The length of the CDR3 is 16 residues. Germline values: CDR1 SGHRS, CDR2 YFSETQ. The CDR3 sequence: CASRRTSGEPSDTQYF. DNA for the CDR3: TGCGCCAGCAGACGGACTAGCGGAGAGCCTTCAGATACGCAGTATTTT.

The chain couples TRBV19 to TRBJ1-2; 7 bases fit TRBD1. V trimming: 10 bases; J trimming: 4 bases; junction bases outside the gene matches: 6. The CDR3 has 12 amino acids. CDR1 and CDR2 from the germline V gene are LNHDA and SQIVND (reference sequence). The CDR3 sequence is CATGTVIYGYTF. DNA of the CDR3: TGTGCCACCGGGACAGTTATCTATGGCTACACCTTC.

In this sample, this clone turned up once. The rearrangement uses TRBV30 and TRBJ1-6; D is unresolved. CDR1 GTSNPN and CDR2 SVGIG come from the germline V gene (reference sequence). CDR3 length: 14 residues. The V end was cut by 0 bases, the J end by 10 bases, with 13 bases between. In nucleotides, the CDR3 is TGTGCCTGGAGTGTAGGCTCAGGCGAATCACCCCTCCACTTT. It codes for CAWSVGSGESPLHF.

This clone was seen once. This CDR3 reads CASSLASGGQALHF. The CDR3 DNA reads as TGTGCCAGCAGCTTAGCTTCCGGGGGTCAGGCCCTCCACTTT. The V call is TRBV7-6, the J call TRBJ1-6; D possibly corresponds to TRBD1 (5 bases). The CDR3 length is 14 residues. The V end lost 0 bases, the J end lost 14 bases, and 14 bases lay between the germline ends. In germline, CDR1 is SGHVS, CDR2 FNYEAQ.

V and J are TRBV2 and TRBJ1-1, with a possible D match to TRBD1 (6 bases). Trimming shortened V by 6 bases and J by 11 bases, and 16 bases separated the two germline ends. Germline V gene sequence: CDR1 SNHLY, CDR2 FYNNEI. CDR3 length equals 12 residues. The CDR3: CASSPSAGEAFF. CDR3 sequence (DNA): TGTGCCAGCAGCCCATCGGCAGGGGAGGCTTTCTTT. The whole variable domain, remainder taken from reference TRBV2 and TRBJ1-1, is EPEVTQTPSHQVTQMGQEVILRCVPISNHLYFYWYRQILGQKVEFLVSFYNNEISEKSEIFDDQFSVERPDGSNFTLKIRSTKLEDSAMYFCASSPSAGEAFFGQGTRLTVV.

The genes are TRBV11-2 and TRBJ2-2; TRBD1 matches 7 bases. The germline gives CDR1 SGHAT, CDR2 FQNNGV. The trim removed 6 bases at V and 1 base at J, leaving 17 bases unmatched. The CDR3 runs 19 residues. CDR3 sequence reads: CASRIRSNRDSLNTGELFF. DNA for the CDR3: TGTGCCAGCAGAATACGCTCAAACCGGGACAGCTTGAACACCGGGGAGCTGTTTTTT. The full variable domain, with the rest looked up from reference TRBV11-2 and TRBJ2-2, is EAGVAQSPRYKIIEKRQSVAFWCNPISGHATLYWYQQILGQGPKLLIQFQNNGVVDDSQLPKDRFSAERLKGVDSTLKIQPAKLEDSAVYLCASRIRSNRDSLNTGELFFGEGSRLTVL.

V and J are TRBV12-2 and TRBJ2-2; the table assigns TRBD2, which was not confirmed against the DNA. TRBV12-2 is reported as a pseudogene. The CDR3 has 14 residues. CDR3 loop: CPRRCGGVTGELFF. The CDR3 DNA follows: TGCCCCCGCCGATGCGGGGGGGTTACCGGGGAGCTGTTTTTT.

The CDR3 nucleotides are TGTGCCAGCACACGGACTAGCGGATACACAGATACGCAGTATTTT. Translating it yields CASTRTSGYTDTQYF. The V gene is TRBV6-5, the J gene TRBJ2-3; 10 bases match TRBD2. V lost 7 bases, J lost 2 bases, and 6 bases stayed unmatched. The germline CDR1 and CDR2 sequences are MNHEY and SVGAGI. This CDR3 is built from 15 residues.

This clone was picked up a small number of times. The chain carries TRBV3-1 (or the pseudogene TRBV3-2) and TRBJ2-7, with D possibly TRBD2 on 6 matching bases. This CDR3 is built from 13 residues. Germline V gives CDR1 LGHDT, CDR2 YNNKEL (reference sequence). V was trimmed by 1 base and J by 9 bases, leaving 13 bases between them. CDR3 loop: CASSQGVGGVQYF. In DNA, the CDR3 is TGTGCCAGCAGCCAAGGGGTGGGGGGAGTGCAGTACTTC.

V usage is TRBV5-4 and J usage is TRBJ2-2; D gene ambiguous. V dropped 2 bases and J dropped 2 bases, with 7 bases sitting between them. This CDR3 contains 14 residues. The germline CDR1 and CDR2 sequences are SGHNT and YYREEE (reference sequence). Written as DNA, the CDR3 is TGTGCCAGCAGCTTCCCAGGCAACACCGGGGAGCTGTTTTTT. Protein sequence: CASSFPGNTGELFF.

The rearrangement links TRBV4-2 to TRBJ2-5, with 7 bases aligning to TRBD2. The CDR3 runs to 15 residues. J lost 1 base, V lost 4 bases, and 6 bases had no gene match. CDR1 and CDR2 (germline): LGHNA, YNFKEQ. In DNA, the CDR3 is TGTGCCAGCAGCCGCAACCGACTAGCCCAAGAGACCCAGTACTTC. Translating gives CASSRNRLAQETQYF.

The rearrangement uses TRBV4-3 and TRBJ2-3; 7 nucleotides align to TRBD2. The trim removed 2 bases at V and 8 bases at J, leaving 7 bases unmatched. The CDR3 length is 14 residues. Germline V lookup: CDR1 LGHNA, CDR2 YSLEER. The CDR3 loop is CASSQSGEGGTQYF. For the CDR3, the DNA is TGCGCCAGCAGCCAAAGCGGGGAGGGCGGTACGCAGTATTTT.

This rearrangement joins TRBV7-2 to TRBJ1-2; D remains ambiguous. Germline V lookup: CDR1 SGHTA, CDR2 FQGNSA. V lost 4 bases, J lost 4 bases, and 13 bases lay in between. CDR3 length: 14 amino acids. The CDR3 DNA sequence: TGTGCCAGCAGCTCCACCTCGGAGCCCTATGGCTACACCTTC. Encoded protein: CASSSTSEPYGYTF.

The chain carries TRBV3-1 (or the pseudogene TRBV3-2) and TRBJ2-7, with D perhaps TRBD2 (6 bases). The CDR3 sequence is 15 residues long. Germline V gene lookup returns CDR1 LGHDT and CDR2 YNNKEL (reference sequence). The V end was cut by 3 bases, the J end by 2 bases, with 14 bases between. The CDR3 nucleotides read TGTGCCAGCAGCCAGGGACTCGCCATTACCTACGAGCAGTACGTC. Protein: CASSQGLAITYEQYV.

The rearrangement links TRBV3-1 (or the pseudogene TRBV3-2) to TRBJ2-5; 12 nucleotides match TRBD2. There are 17 residues in the CDR3. V was clipped by 3 bases and J by 7 bases; unmatched bases: 12. From germline, CDR1 is LGHDT and CDR2 YNNKEL (reference sequence). As DNA, the CDR3 is TGTGCCAGCAGCCAGGGGACTAGCGGGCCTCTGGAGGTGACCCAGTACTTC. Protein: CASSQGTSGPLEVTQYF.

J is TRBJ1-2 and V is TRBV4-3, with no clear D. The CDR3 runs 16 residues. Per the germline V gene, CDR1 is LGHNA and CDR2 is YSLEER. V was pared by 1 base and J by 1 base, with 13 bases between. As DNA, the CDR3 is TGCGCCAGCAGCCAAGTTCATGGGCAGGATAACTATGGCTACACCTTC. Its protein is CASSQVHGQDNYGYTF.

The chain combines TRBV4-3 with TRBJ1-2, with D perhaps matching TRBD1 (5 bases). V gave up 5 bases and J gave up 6 bases, with 16 bases separating them. CDR3 length: 14 residues. Germline V gives CDR1 LGHNA, CDR2 YSLEER. In DNA form, the CDR3 reads TGCGCCAGCAGCTCGGTCGGGGGGAACGATGGCTACACCTTC. This encodes CASSSVGGNDGYTF.

The gene calls are TRBV7-2 and TRBJ2-5, with TRBD2 identical over 9 bases. This CDR3 is built from 14 residues. V was pared by 1 base and J by 7 bases, with 4 bases of the junction left unmatched. CDR1 is SGHTA and CDR2 is FQGNSA in the germline V gene. For the CDR3, the DNA is TGTGCCAGCAGCTTAGGCGGTAGCGGGGGGACCCAGTACTTC. It encodes CASSLGGSGGTQYF.

The rearrangement links TRBV3-1 (or the pseudogene TRBV3-2) to TRBJ2-1; TRBD2 matches at 9 bases. The CDR3 has 14 amino acids. Germline trimming cut 6 bases from V and 6 bases from J; bases unmatched to any gene: 6. CDR1 LGHDT and CDR2 YNNKEL come from the germline V gene (reference sequence). The CDR3 DNA sequence: TGTGCCAGCAGTTTAGCGGGAGATGGCAATGAGCAGTTCTTC. Translation: CASSLAGDGNEQFF.

This clone was detected once. This sequence joins TRBV28 and TRBJ1-5; possibly TRBD1 for D (5 bases). The V gene's germline CDR1 is MDHEN and CDR2 SYDVKM. V dropped 1 base and J dropped 6 bases, with 13 bases sitting between them. The length of the CDR3 is 15 residues. This CDR3 is CASSLFQGPGQPQHF. The CDR3, as DNA: TGTGCCAGCAGTTTATTTCAGGGTCCGGGTCAGCCCCAGCATTTT.

The chain uses TRBV19 and TRBJ1-2, with TRBD1 matching 9 bases. V lost 5 bases and J lost 4; bases outside the gene matches: 8. The length of the CDR3 is 15 residues. Germline V CDR1 and CDR2: LNHDA, SQIVND (reference sequence). CDR3 region: CASSARDRVIYGYTF. In DNA, the CDR3 is TGTGCCAGTAGTGCTCGGGACAGGGTGATCTATGGCTACACCTTC.

The chain has TRBV6-6 and TRBJ2-7; a weak D match, TRBD1 (6 bases). With 6 bases removed from V and 3 bases from J, the gap between germline ends came to 9 bases. This CDR3 has 12 amino acids. Germline loops: CDR1 MNHNY, CDR2 SVGAGI (reference sequence). Written as DNA, the CDR3 is TGTGCCAGCAGCGGGACAAGCTACGAGCAGTACTTC. The encoded protein is CASSGTSYEQYF.

The rearrangement links TRBV6-1 to TRBJ2-7; a weak D match, TRBD1 (6 bases). Germline V gene data show CDR1 as MNHNS and CDR2 as SASEGT. The CDR3 consists of 14 residues. Trimming removed 0 bases from V and 1 base from J, with 7 bases in between. The CDR3 DNA reads as TGTGCCAGCAGTGAAGCTGGACAGTCCTACGAGCAGTACTTC. Its protein is CASSEAGQSYEQYF.

V and J are TRBV19 and TRBJ2-7, with D possibly being TRBD1 (5 bases). This CDR3 has 15 amino acids. V lost 7 bases, J lost 4 bases, and 20 bases lay in between. The germline gives CDR1 LNHDA, CDR2 SQIVND (reference sequence). The CDR3 protein is CASNRTRQWTYEQYV. In nucleotides, the CDR3 is TGTGCCAGTAATCGGACCCGTCAGTGGACATACGAGCAGTACGTC.

This rearrangement joins TRBV30 to TRBJ1-1; D call uncertain. Trimming shortened V by 2 bases and J by 6 bases, and 7 bases separated the two germline ends. This CDR3 comprises 11 residues. Germline CDR1 reads GTSNPN; CDR2 reads SVGIG (reference sequence). This CDR3 reads CAWSLYSEAFF. In nucleotides, the CDR3 is TGTGCCTGGAGTTTGTATTCTGAAGCTTTCTTT.

In DNA form, the CDR3 reads TGTGCCAGCAGTAGCAGGGGGCCCTCCTACGAGCAGTACTTC. As protein: CASSSRGPSYEQYF. This chain connects TRBV28 to TRBJ2-7; 8 bases match TRBD1. CDR1 is MDHEN, CDR2 SYDVKM, per germline. The J segment lost 0 bases and the V segment lost 5 bases, leaving 3 bases of the junction unmatched. CDR3 length: 14 residues.

The genes are TRBV7-9 and TRBJ1-3, with D perhaps TRBD1 (5 bases). The germline V gene has CDR1 SEHNR and CDR2 FQNEAQ (reference sequence). V dropped 2 bases and J dropped 4 bases, with 12 bases sitting between them. This CDR3 comprises 15 residues. The CDR3 loop is CASSLQGISGNTIYF. Written as DNA, the CDR3 is TGTGCCAGCAGCTTACAGGGCATTTCAGGAAACACCATATATTTT.

This clone was seen more than once but under ten times. This sequence joins TRBV7-2 and TRBJ1-1, with unresolved D. The V end was cut by 1 base, the J end by 1 base, with 4 bases between. Germline V CDR1 and CDR2: SGHTA, FQGNSA. The CDR3 has 13 residues. CDR3 protein: CASSLGQNTEAFF. The CDR3 region has the DNA TGTGCCAGCAGCTTAGGACAGAACACTGAAGCTTTCTTT.

The V call is TRBV28, the J call TRBJ1-1, with D possibly being TRBD1 (5 bases). Trimming left V 6 bases short and J 1 base short, with 9 bases between. This CDR3 spans 13 amino acids. Per the germline V gene, CDR1 is MDHEN and CDR2 is SYDVKM. In nucleotides, the CDR3 is TGTGCCAGCAGCTCCGGACAGAACACTGAAGCTTTCTTT. Translating it yields CASSSGQNTEAFF.